Reported below is one TCR beta chain. Its target is unknown. Additional DNA sequences in this sample encode the identical CDR3. The CDR3 sequence is 14 residues long. Germline CDR1 is SGHRS and CDR2 is YFSETQ. V lost 5 bases and J lost 3, with 14 bases in between. The entry originates in a study of cytomegalovirus exposure and HLA in healthy donors. Findings and limits, study-wide: Another analysis was done later, and it associated around 17,000 TCR beta sequences with HLA alleles at 0.05 false discovery rate. An assumption of roughly uniform sequencing depth across donors underlay the presence/absence analyses.

The PCR employed 60 Vbeta primers together with 13 Jbeta primers. This table comes from immunoSEQ multiplex PCR, and its TCRdb copy is limited to in-frame clones, with some not included. The data hold roughly 180,000 clones, with about 80% observed a single time. Specimen: PBMCs. The TCR was taken from a man aged 30 to 45 in good health and CMV-seronegative. The chain combines TRBV5-1 with TRBJ2-5; tentative D call: TRBD2 (5 bases). For the CDR3, the DNA is TGCGCCAGCAGTTGGCGGGCTGGCGAAGAGACCCAGTACTTC. This gives the protein CASSWRAGEETQYF.